This TCR beta chain stems from a study of CD8+ T cells in alopecia areata. Treatment reported: oral pan-JAK inhibitor, 5-10 mg twice daily. Germline CDR1 MNHEY, CDR2 SVGAGI. Trimming stripped 7 bases from V and 0 bases from J, with 13 bases between. The CDR3 contains 15 residues. Following extraction, RNA underwent reverse transcription to cDNA, which served as the sequencing template. Sequencing was performed with immunoSEQ multiplex PCR; in TCRdb, only in-frame clones are kept and a portion is missing. The sample comprises fewer than 200,000 clones, 50% to 65% of which are singletons, and approximately 15% rests with the top ten. This clone was observed once.

The sequence came from a human donor with alopecia areata. Sequences were derived from CD4+ T cells sorted from blood, sampled at week 24, from a patient treated with tofacitinib. The V and J genes are TRBV6-5 and TRBJ1-5; D uncertain. For the CDR3, the DNA is TGTGCCAGCAAGAGCGGCACCAATAGCAATCAGCCCCAGCATTTT. Protein sequence: CASKSGTNSNQPQHF.